This TCR beta chain comes out of a study of blood T cell repertoires in COVID-19. The table came from immunoSEQ multiplex PCR; TCRdb's copy has only in-frame clones and leaves some out. This sample carries 90,000 or so clones, 90% of them seen once, and the ten largest clones take 6.5% to 8%. CDR1 SGHDT and CDR2 YYEEEE come from the germline V gene. V lost 3 bases, J lost 3 bases, and 4 bases stayed unmatched. This CDR3 has 14 residues. This clonotype originated in a young man with COVID-19, enrolled during active disease. The gene calls are TRBV5-6 and TRBJ2-3; 7 bases line up with TRBD1. The sequencing input was peripheral blood. The DNA for the CDR3 is TGTGCCAGCAGCTCAATGACAGGGACAGATACGCAGTATTTT. As protein: CASSSMTGTDTQYF.